These 23 T cell receptor beta chains were all obtained from the same sample, sequenced in a study of spatial heterogeneity in lung cancer (dated by TCRdb to the late 2010s). The meaning of the sample's time point label: sample taken at primary tumor resection. Library generation was performed with 5' RACE. For sequencing, a NextSeq 500 was employed. TCRdb applied fastp at Q25 and MiXCR to the public reads, then kept only in-frame beta chains. CDR3 protein duplicates are merged, each entry listing the most common genes and DNA. For this sample there are some 20,000 distinct CDR3 sequences; roughly 3% appear just once. Of the sample, more than 25% falls within the top ten clones. The sequencing here drew on PBMCs, taken at surgery. These receptors were taken from a female donor with early-stage non-small cell lung cancer.

Worth noting for this clonotype: Given a much more abundant clone one base away, this may be a read error. J is TRBJ2-7 and V is TRBV6-5, with a possible D match to TRBD1 (6 bases). Germline V gene data show CDR1 as MNHEY and CDR2 as SVGAGI. This CDR3 comprises 14 residues. DNA for the CDR3: TGTGCCAGCAGTTCCGGGACACCCTCCTGCGAGCAGTACTTC. Its protein product is CASSSGTPSCEQYF.

The CDR3 DNA follows: TGCGCCAGCAGCTCGGGACTAGCGGGAGTATTGGGGACAGATACGCAGTATTTT. Residues: CASSSGLAGVLGTDTQYF. V and J are TRBV5-1 and TRBJ2-3, with 14 bases aligning to TRBD2. CDR1 is SGHRS and CDR2 is YFSETQ in the germline V gene. The CDR3 is 18 residues long. The V and J ends lost 3 bases and 3 bases, in that order; junction bases with no gene match: 9.

Comment on this clonotype: A read error is possible here, since a much larger clone lies one base away. The chain has TRBV7-6 and TRBJ2-4, with TRBD1 identical over 8 bases. CDR1 is SGHVS, CDR2 FNYEAQ, per germline. The length of the CDR3 is 14 residues. The CDR3 DNA sequence: TGTGTCAGCAGCCTCGGACAGGGCAAAAACATTCAGTACTTC. It codes for CVSSLGQGKNIQYF. Full variable domain (missing parts from reference TRBV7-6 and TRBJ2-4): GAGVSQSPRYKVTKRGQDVALRCDPISGHVSLYWYRQALGQGPEFLTYFNYEAQQDKSGLPNDRFSAERPEGSISTLTIQRTEQRDSAMYRCVSSLGQGKNIQYFGAGTRLSVL.

Only a few counts were recorded for this clonotype. This chain uses TRBV27 with TRBJ2-2; 7 nucleotides agree with TRBD2. Germline V gene sequence: CDR1 MNHEY, CDR2 SMNVEV (reference sequence). After removal of 7 bases from V and 1 base from J, the junction contained 9 bases not matched to a gene. This CDR3 region has 16 residues. The CDR3, as DNA: TGTGCCAGCAAAGTAGCAAGCGGGATGAACACCGGGGAGCTGTTTTTT. This gives the protein CASKVASGMNTGELFF.

This clonotype occurred a few times. The chain recombines TRBV4-2 with TRBJ2-5, with D perhaps matching TRBD1 (5 bases). The CDR3 totals 15 residues. Germline V gives CDR1 LGHNA, CDR2 YNFKEQ. V gave up 0 bases and J gave up 4 bases, with 12 bases separating them. In DNA form, the CDR3 reads TGTGCCAGCAGCCAAGAAGCAGCAGGGCGAGAGACCCAGTACTTC. It yields the protein CASSQEAAGRETQYF.

The rearrangement joins TRBV2 to TRBJ1-5; 10 nucleotides align to TRBD1. The V segment lost 6 bases and the J segment 6 bases; nucleotides outside the gene matches: 2. The CDR3 sequence is 13 residues long. Germline loops: CDR1 SNHLY, CDR2 FYNNEI. CDR3 loop: CASRGQGFQPQHF. Here the CDR3 DNA reads TGTGCCAGCAGGGGACAGGGGTTTCAGCCCCAGCATTTT.

This clonotype was seen a few times. This chain connects TRBV5-4 to TRBJ2-5; possibly TRBD2 for D (5 bases). The CDR3 has 14 residues. Germline assignment: CDR1 SGHNT and CDR2 YYREEE (reference sequence). Deletions cut 1 base from V and 2 bases from J, with 9 bases between. Written as DNA, the CDR3 is TGTGCCAGCAGCTTGTCCCTAGCACAAGAGACCCAGTACTTC. Protein: CASSLSLAQETQYF.

This clonotype was detected ten times or more. The gene calls are TRBV7-2 and TRBJ2-3, with D uncertain. Germline V lookup: CDR1 SGHTA, CDR2 FQGNSA. The CDR3 totals 12 residues. Trimming stripped 5 bases from V and 8 bases from J, with 11 bases between. CDR3 amino acids: CASSQPAPTQYF. DNA of the CDR3: TGTGCCAGCAGCCAGCCGGCCCCTACGCAGTATTTT. Together with reference TRBV7-2 and TRBJ2-3, the CDR3 gives the full variable domain: GAGVSQSPSNKVTEKGKDVELRCDPISGHTALYWYRQSLGQGLEFLIYFQGNSAPDKSGLPSDRFSAERTGGSVSTLTIQRTQQEDSAVYLCASSQPAPTQYFGPGTRLTVL.

This clonotype was detected ten times or more. J is TRBJ2-3 and V is TRBV11-2, with D tentatively TRBD2 (6 bases). The germline V gene encodes CDR1 SGHAT and CDR2 FQNNGV. Trimming cost V 0 bases and J 1 base, with 11 bases left between them. CDR3 length equals 16 residues. CDR3 bases: TGTGCCAGCAGCTTAGATAGGGGACTCCGCACAGATACGCAGTATTTT. It translates to CASSLDRGLRTDTQYF.

This sequence joins TRBV3-1 and TRBJ1-1; D is undetermined. This CDR3 comprises 15 residues. Germline loops: CDR1 LGHDT, CDR2 YNNKEL (reference sequence). Trimming took off 1 base at V and 0 bases at J, with 9 bases between the two ends. The CDR3 region is CASSQAPGMNTEAFF. CDR3 DNA sequence: TGTGCCAGCAGCCAAGCCCCCGGCATGAACACTGAAGCTTTCTTT.

This clonotype has a handful of counts. This rearrangement joins TRBV7-8 to TRBJ2-5; possible D gene TRBD1, 5 bases. CDR1 is SGHVS and CDR2 is FQNEAQ in the germline V gene. V lost 5 bases, J lost 1 base, and 11 bases lay in between. The CDR3 totals 14 residues. The CDR3: CASSLTVFQETQYF. The CDR3 DNA follows: TGTGCCAGCAGCCTGACAGTCTTCCAAGAGACCCAGTACTTC.

This clonotype was observed a handful of times. V and J are TRBV5-1 and TRBJ2-5; 7 bases map to TRBD1. Per the germline V gene, CDR1 is SGHRS and CDR2 is YFSETQ. This CDR3 has 17 residues. V was pared by 0 bases and J by 5 bases, with 13 bases of the junction left unmatched. CDR3 loop: CASSLDPLGSTGETQYF. The CDR3 coding sequence is TGCGCCAGCAGCTTGGACCCACTAGGATCGACAGGGGAGACCCAGTACTTC.

This clonotype was seen repeatedly, ten times or more. The rearrangement uses TRBV25-1 and TRBJ2-1; 11 nucleotides agree with TRBD2. V lost 11 bases, J lost 1 base, and 19 bases stayed unmatched. Germline CDR1 and CDR2: MGHDK and SYGVNS. This CDR3 spans 19 amino acids. The CDR3 nucleotides are TGTGCCTCCGGCGGGGGACTAGCGGTTCTAAGAGGGTCCTACAATGAGCAGTTCTTC. Amino acids: CASGGGLAVLRGSYNEQFF.

This clonotype has a count of ten or more. V usage is TRBV27 and J usage is TRBJ1-4; D call uncertain. The CDR3 runs to 15 residues. Germline values: CDR1 MNHEY, CDR2 SMNVEV (reference sequence). Trimming left V 0 bases short and J 7 bases short, with 12 bases between. In DNA form, the CDR3 reads TGTGCCAGCAGTTTATCTTACACGAGGCGTGAAAAACTGTTTTTT. Amino acid sequence: CASSLSYTRREKLFF.

This clonotype was observed at least ten times. This chain connects TRBV14 to TRBJ1-3; D is perhaps TRBD1 (5 bases). CDR3 size: 14 residues. Trimming stripped 4 bases from V and 0 bases from J, with 7 bases between. CDR1 SGHDN and CDR2 FVKESK come from the germline V gene. The CDR3 sequence is CASSLRASGNTIYF. CDR3 sequence (DNA): TGTGCCAGCAGCCTCAGGGCCTCTGGAAACACCATATATTTT.

This clonotype showed up many times. The rearrangement links TRBV15 to TRBJ2-7, with D perhaps matching TRBD1 or TRBD2 (5 bases each). The CDR3 is 15 amino acids. The V end was cut by 0 bases, the J end by 2 bases, with 11 bases between. Germline V lookup: CDR1 LNHNV, CDR2 YYDKDF (reference sequence). Written as DNA, the CDR3 is TGTGCCACCAGCAGAGATCTGGGGGTTACCTACGAGCAGTACTTC. Translating it yields CATSRDLGVTYEQYF.

The J gene is TRBJ2-1, the V gene TRBV6-1; D is undetermined. V gave up 3 bases and J gave up 8 bases, with 11 bases separating them. The CDR3 is made up of 13 amino acids. From germline, CDR1 is MNHNS and CDR2 SASEGT. This CDR3 reads CASSDTFGYEQFF. In nucleotides, the CDR3 is TGTGCCAGCAGTGATACCTTCGGATATGAGCAGTTCTTC.

Details on this clonotype: This could be a read error, since a much larger clone is one nucleotide away. The V call is TRBV20-1, the J call TRBJ2-1, with 7 bases matching TRBD2. The J call may be wrong; the DNA end is better matched by TRBJ2-7. CDR1 is DFQATT, CDR2 SNEGSKA, per germline (reference sequence). The CDR3 is 14 residues long. For the CDR3, the DNA is TGCAGTGCTAGCCGGACTAGAGGGTATAATGAGCAGTACTTC. Translated: CSASRTRGYNEQYF.

Comments on this clonotype: This could be a read error, since a much larger clone is one nucleotide away. This chain links TRBV5-4 with TRBJ2-7, with D perhaps matching TRBD2 (5 bases). Per germline, CDR1 SGHNT and CDR2 YYREEE (reference sequence). CDR3 size: 13 residues. The germline V and J ends were trimmed by 2 bases and 6 bases, with 12 bases remaining between them. The CDR3 spells CASSFGEPGEQYF. The CDR3 bases are TGTGCCAGCAGCTTCGGGGAGCCTGGCGAGCAGTACTTC.

In its sample, this clonotype was seen many times. The V gene is TRBV20-1, the J gene TRBJ2-3; 7 positions match TRBD2. With V trimmed by 3 bases and J by 2 bases, 8 bases remained unmatched. The CDR3 spans 15 residues. Germline lookup yields CDR1 DFQATT and CDR2 SNEGSKA (reference sequence). The CDR3 DNA sequence: TGCAGTGCTAGGGGCCTAGCGGACTTCACAGATACGCAGTATTTT. It yields the protein CSARGLADFTDTQYF.

Ten or more counts support this clonotype. This chain's CDR3 is CASSWGDSSSYNSPLHF. CDR3 coding DNA: TGTGCCAGCAGTTGGGGGGACAGTAGCTCCTATAATTCACCCCTCCACTTT. J is TRBJ1-6 and V is TRBV12-3 or TRBV12-4, with 7 bases identical to TRBD1. V trimming: 4 bases; J trimming: 0 bases; junction bases outside the gene matches: 6. The CDR3 runs to 17 residues.

This clonotype was found many times. This sequence joins TRBV30 and TRBJ2-7; D unclear. This CDR3 comprises 13 residues. CDR1 and CDR2 from the germline V gene are GTSNPN and SVGIG (reference sequence). V lost 0 bases and J 6 bases, leaving 12 bases between the germline ends. The CDR3 is CAWSVRRAIEQYF. CDR3 DNA: TGTGCCTGGAGTGTACGGCGTGCCATCGAGCAGTACTTC.

Many counts were recorded for this clonotype. J is TRBJ1-4 and V is TRBV25-1, with 9 bases identical to TRBD1. The CDR3 length is 15 residues. Trimming cost V 3 bases and J 8 bases; bases outside gene matches: 7. CDR1 is MGHDK, CDR2 SYGVNS, per germline. CDR3 DNA sequence: TGTGCCAGCAGTGACCCGGGACAGGGTGTGGAAAAACTGTTTTTT. It specifies CASSDPGQGVEKLFF.